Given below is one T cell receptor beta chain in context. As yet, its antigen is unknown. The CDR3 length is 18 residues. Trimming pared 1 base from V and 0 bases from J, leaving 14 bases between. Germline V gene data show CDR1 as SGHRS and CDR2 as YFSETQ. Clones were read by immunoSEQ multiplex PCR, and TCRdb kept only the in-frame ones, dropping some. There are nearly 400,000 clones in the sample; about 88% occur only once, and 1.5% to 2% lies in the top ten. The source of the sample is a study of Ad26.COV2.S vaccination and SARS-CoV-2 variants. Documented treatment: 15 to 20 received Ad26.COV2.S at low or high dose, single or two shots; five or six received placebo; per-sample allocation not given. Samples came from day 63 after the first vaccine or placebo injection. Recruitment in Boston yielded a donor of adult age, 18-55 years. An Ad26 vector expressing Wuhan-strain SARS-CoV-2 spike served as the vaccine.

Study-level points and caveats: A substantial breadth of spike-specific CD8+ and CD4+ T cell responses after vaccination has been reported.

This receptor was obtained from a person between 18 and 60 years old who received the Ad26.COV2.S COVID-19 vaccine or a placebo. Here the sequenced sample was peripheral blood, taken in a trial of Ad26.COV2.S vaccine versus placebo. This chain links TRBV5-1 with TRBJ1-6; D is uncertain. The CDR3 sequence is CASSLLPGGSSYNSPLHF. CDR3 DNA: TGCGCCAGCAGCTTGTTGCCTGGTGGGAGCTCCTATAATTCACCCCTCCACTTT. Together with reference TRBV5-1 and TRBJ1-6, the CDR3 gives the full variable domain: KAGVTQTPRYLIKTRGQQVTLSCSPISGHRSVSWYQQTPGQGLQFLFEYFSETQRNKGNFPGRFSGRQFSNSRSEMNVSTLELGDSALYLCASSLLPGGSSYNSPLHFGNGTRLTVT.